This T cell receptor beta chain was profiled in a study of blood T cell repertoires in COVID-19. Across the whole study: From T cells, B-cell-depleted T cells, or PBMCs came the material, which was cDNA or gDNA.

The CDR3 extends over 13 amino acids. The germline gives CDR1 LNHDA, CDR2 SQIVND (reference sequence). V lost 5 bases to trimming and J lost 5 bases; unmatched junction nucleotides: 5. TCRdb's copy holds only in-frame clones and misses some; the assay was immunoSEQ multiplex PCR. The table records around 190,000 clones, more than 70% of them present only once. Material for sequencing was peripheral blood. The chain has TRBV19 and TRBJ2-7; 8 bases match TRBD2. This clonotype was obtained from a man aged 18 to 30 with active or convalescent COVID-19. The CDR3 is CASSSYSGNEQYF. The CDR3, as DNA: TGTGCCAGTAGTTCATATAGCGGGAACGAGCAGTACTTC.